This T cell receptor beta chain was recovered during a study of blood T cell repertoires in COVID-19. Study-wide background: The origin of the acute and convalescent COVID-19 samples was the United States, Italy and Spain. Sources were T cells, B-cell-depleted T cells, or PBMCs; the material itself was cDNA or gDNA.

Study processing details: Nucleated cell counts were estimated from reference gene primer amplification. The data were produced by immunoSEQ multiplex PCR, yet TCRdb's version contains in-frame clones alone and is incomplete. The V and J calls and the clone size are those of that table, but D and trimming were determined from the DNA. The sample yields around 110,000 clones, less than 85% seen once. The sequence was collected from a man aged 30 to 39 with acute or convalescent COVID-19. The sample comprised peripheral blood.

In DNA, the CDR3 is TGTGCCAGCAGTATACTCGGGACAGGGGTTTATTCACCCCTCCACTTT. Amino acid sequence: CASSILGTGVYSPLHF. J is TRBJ1-6 and V is TRBV27; 10 nucleotides agree with TRBD1. The CDR3 spans 16 residues. The germline V gene encodes CDR1 MNHEY and CDR2 SMNVEV (reference sequence). Germline trimming cut 5 bases from V and 8 bases from J; bases unmatched to any gene: 9.